This is a list of T cell receptor beta chains from one sample in a study of control samples from healthy donors and cancer patients. Repertoires were generated with immunoSEQ multiplex PCR, while TCRdb's copy carries only in-frame clones and drops some. The sample has approximately 170,000 clones; about 86% are singletons. The sequencing input was blood. These receptors were obtained from a woman in her 30s in good health. The CDR3 runs from the conserved cysteine through the conserved F or W. D genes are given only for firm matches. The size entry is marked missing in some rows and otherwise reads once, few, many or a size class.

CDR3 length	V gene	clone size	D gene	J gene	CDR3 DNA	CDR3 protein
16	TRBV5-1	-	-	TRBJ2-2	TGCGCCAGCAGCTTGCGGCTCCGCCCTGAGACCGGGGAGCTGTTTTTT	CASSLRLRPETGELFF
15	TRBV7-9	-	-	TRBJ2-2	TGTGCCAGCAGCTTTTTACAGGGCGGAACCGGGGAGCTGTTTTTT	CASSFLQGGTGELFF
13	TRBV7-2	-	TRBD1	TRBJ1-1	TGTGCCAGCAGACTGACAGGGGGACGGTGGGCTTTCTTT	CASRLTGGRWAFF
17	TRBV5-4	-	TRBD2	TRBJ2-1	TGTGCCAGCAGCCTGACTGGGAGTGGTGGGGGGGTAAATGAGCAGTTCTTC	CASSLTGSGGGVNEQFF
17	TRBV3-1/TRBV3-2	-	-	TRBJ1-3	TGTGCCAGCAGCCAATTCAGCCAAATTCTCTCTGGAAACACCATATATTTT	CASSQFSQILSGNTIYF
15	TRBV19	once	-	TRBJ2-2	TGTGCCAGTTCCACTAGGGAAGTGGGGACCGGGGAGCTGTTTTTT	CASSTREVGTGELFF
16	TRBV6-1	-	TRBD2	TRBJ2-1	TGTGCCAGCAGTGGGACTAGCGGGGGGCATGACAATGAGCAGTTCTTC	CASSGTSGGHDNEQFF
17	TRBV7-2	few	-	TRBJ1-1	TGTGCCAGCAGCTTAAACGGCCATGGCCTAGGGCCTTATGAAGCTTTCTTT	CASSLNGHGLGPYEAFF
16	TRBV5-6	few	-	TRBJ2-7	TGTGCCAGCAGCTTGCTAGCAGGGGCAGGGCCCTACGAGCAGTACTTC	CASSLLAGAGPYEQYF
14	TRBV9	-	-	TRBJ2-1	TGTGCCAGCAGCCCGCAGGGGCGCTACAATGAGCAGTTCTTC	CASSPQGRYNEQFF
13	TRBV9	-	-	TRBJ1-2	TGTGCCAGCAGCGAAGCAGGGAACTATGGCTACACCTTC	CASSEAGNYGYTF
12	TRBV5-5	-	TRBD1	TRBJ1-1	TGTGCCAGCAGCTGGGGACAGGGCGAAGCTTTCTTT	CASSWGQGEAFF
15	TRBV19	-	TRBD2	TRBJ2-2	TGTGCCAGTAGGGGGAGGGGAGTGGATACCGGGGAGCTGTTTTTT	CASRGRGVDTGELFF
13	TRBV2	-	-	TRBJ1-6	TGTGCCAGCAGTGAATGGGAGAATTCACCCCTCCACTTT	CASSEWENSPLHF
19	TRBV24-1	-	-	TRBJ1-5	TGTGCCACCAGTGATTTGGAGGGGTGGGGGGAAGAAAGGAATCAGCCCCAGCATTTT	CATSDLEGWGEERNQPQHF
14	TRBV28	-	-	TRBJ2-3	TGTGCCAGCAGGGAAACGGGAAACACAGATACGCAGTATTTT	CASRETGNTDTQYF
14	TRBV13	-	-	TRBJ1-2	TGTGCCAGCAGGGGGATCGACAATAACTATGGCTACACCTTC	CASRGIDNNYGYTF
13	TRBV29-1	-	-	TRBJ2-5	TGCAGCGTTGAGGAGTTGTGGGGCGAGACCCAGTACTTC	CSVEELWGETQYF
14	TRBV18	-	TRBD1	TRBJ1-1	TGTGCCAGCTCACCAGGGACAGGGTGGATTGAAGCTTTCTTT	CASSPGTGWIEAFF
13	TRBV6-5	-	-	TRBJ1-1	TGTGCCAGCGCAACAAAGTTGGACACTGAAGCTTTCTTT	CASATKLDTEAFF
14	TRBV7-2	-	TRBD1	TRBJ1-1	TGTGCCAGCAGCCCTCAACCAGGGGGGACTGAAGCTTTCTTT	CASSPQPGGTEAFF
12	TRBV2	-	-	TRBJ2-1	TGTGCCTGTTCACCAACCTACAATGAGCAGTTCTTC	CACSPTYNEQFF
18	TRBV9	-	-	TRBJ2-1	TGTGCCAGCAGCGTAGGCCCCGTCGGTTTTACCTCCTACAATGAGCAGTTCTTC	CASSVGPVGFTSYNEQFF
14	TRBV5-1	few	-	TRBJ2-2	TGCGCCAGCAGCTTGGTACGGTCGCAGAGAGAGCTGTTTTTT	CASSLVRSQRELFF
13	TRBV19	-	TRBD1	TRBJ2-5	TGTGCCAGTAGTATGGCCAGGGGGGAGACCCAGTACTTC	CASSMARGETQYF
16	TRBV13	-	TRBD1	TRBJ2-2	TGTGCCAGCAGCCTCTGGACAGGGGGTAGAGACGGGGAGCTGTTTTTT	CASSLWTGGRDGELFF
16	TRBV4-1	-	TRBD2	TRBJ2-1	TGCGCCAGCAGCCTCCCGGGACTAGCGGGATCCAGTGAGCAGTTCTTC	CASSLPGLAGSSEQFF
13	TRBV12-3/TRBV12-4	once	-	TRBJ1-1	TGTGCCAGCAGTTCCCGACAGATATTAGGAGCTTTCTTT	CASSSRQILGAFF
20	TRBV6-4	-	TRBD1	TRBJ1-5	TGTGCCAGCAGTGACTCGACCCCCGGACAGGTGGTGGGTAGCAATCAGCCCCAGCATTTT	CASSDSTPGQVVGSNQPQHF
13	TRBV19	-	-	TRBJ1-2	TGTGCCAGTAGTATTACGACGGTGGGGGGCTACACCTTC	CASSITTVGGYTF
14	TRBV18	few	-	TRBJ2-7	TGTGCCAGCTCACCGCGCGCAGGGGACGCAGAGCAGTACTTC	CASSPRAGDAEQYF
15	TRBV7-9	-	-	TRBJ1-1	TGTGCCAGCAGCCCAGGAGTAGGGGAGAACACTGAAGCTTTCTTT	CASSPGVGENTEAFF
13	TRBV29-1	-	-	TRBJ2-2	TGCAGCGCCCAGCTGGGGACCTTCGGGGAGCTGTTTTTT	CSAQLGTFGELFF
12	TRBV12-3/TRBV12-4	-	-	TRBJ1-1	TGTGCCAGCAATAGGGGGAACACTGAAGCTTTCTTT	CASNRGNTEAFF
15	TRBV6-5	-	-	TRBJ1-1	TGTGCCAGCAGTTACTCCACAGGGTCGGCCACTGAAGCTTTCTTT	CASSYSTGSATEAFF
11	TRBV20-1	few	-	TRBJ2-5	TGCAGTGGCCAGAACCAAGAGACCCAGTACTTC	CSGQNQETQYF
14	TRBV27	-	TRBD1	TRBJ1-3	TGTGCCAGCAGTTCAGGGGGCGCAGGAAACACCATATATTTT	CASSSGGAGNTIYF
14	TRBV11-2	-	-	TRBJ2-5	TGTGCCAGCAGCCTAAGCGGAGCCGGAGGAGCCCAGTACTTC	CASSLSGAGGAQYF
15	TRBV27	-	-	TRBJ2-3	TGTGCCAGCAGAACCGGGACCACTAGCACAGATACGCAGTATTTT	CASRTGTTSTDTQYF
17	TRBV5-6	-	TRBD1	TRBJ1-1	TGTGCCAGCAGCTTAATTAGGACAGGTTGGATGAACACTGAAGCTTTCTTT	CASSLIRTGWMNTEAFF
12	TRBV19	-	-	TRBJ1-1	TGTGCCAGTAGTCCAGGGTACACTGAAGCTTTCTTT	CASSPGYTEAFF
15	TRBV6-5	-	-	TRBJ1-5	TGTGCCAGCAGGTTTCCCGGGCCGCCCAATCAGCCCCAGCATTTT	CASRFPGPPNQPQHF